Below, 18 T cell receptor beta chains from the same sample are listed, as sequenced in a study of cytomegalovirus exposure and HLA in healthy donors. Vbeta (60) and Jbeta (13) primers were used in the PCR. Profiled with immunoSEQ multiplex PCR; TCRdb holds only in-frame clones, not every one. The repertoire holds around 120,000 clones, with around three quarters as singletons. Sequences were obtained from PBMCs. The origin of the receptors is a man in his fifties or sixties in good health and CMV-seropositive.

The rearrangement uses TRBV10-2 and TRBJ2-1; no reliable D call. In germline, CDR1 is WSHSY, CDR2 SAAADI. The length of the CDR3 is 11 residues. Trimming took off 8 bases at V and 3 bases at J, with 5 bases between the two ends. In nucleotides, the CDR3 is TGCGCCAGCGGAGACTACAATGAGCAGTTCTTC. As protein: CASGDYNEQFF.

The chain is built from TRBV5-1 and TRBJ2-5; TRBD2 matches 13 bases. Matching the DNA end better, TRBJ2-7 makes the J call doubtful. This CDR3 is built from 15 residues. The germline CDR1 and CDR2 sequences are SGHRS and YFSETQ. The CDR3 protein is CASSSGLAGSYEQYF. Written as DNA, the CDR3 is TGCGCCAGCAGCTCGGGACTAGCGGGGTCCTACGAGCAGTACTTC.

V and J are TRBV6-5 and TRBJ1-6, with TRBD1 matching over 8 bases. Germline CDR1 MNHEY, CDR2 SVGAGI. J lost 13 bases, V lost 6 bases, and 8 bases had no gene match. CDR3 length: 13 amino acids. CDR3 in DNA: TGTGCCAGCAGCCGCGACAGGGGATTTCCCCTCCACTTT. It encodes CASSRDRGFPLHF.

This clone occurred once. The V call is TRBV19, the J call TRBJ1-2; no reliable D call. The CDR3 contains 14 residues. V lost 1 base, J lost 1 base, and 7 bases lay in between. Per the germline V gene, CDR1 is LNHDA and CDR2 is SQIVND (reference sequence). CDR3 bases: TGTGCCAGTAGTATAGCAGGCAGTAACTATGGCTACACCTTC. This sequence encodes CASSIAGSNYGYTF.

The chain recombines TRBV18 with TRBJ2-7; D is undetermined. CDR1 and CDR2 (germline): KGHSH, LQKENI. There are 12 residues in the CDR3. V shed 6 bases and J shed 7 bases, with 13 bases lying between them. The CDR3 region is CASSYESREQYF. Written as DNA, the CDR3 is TGTGCCAGCTCGTATGAGTCCCGAGAGCAGTACTTC.

This chain links TRBV10-3 with TRBJ1-2, with 8 bases matching TRBD1. V trimming: 3 bases; J trimming: 3 bases; junction bases outside the gene matches: 9. The length of the CDR3 is 16 residues. Germline lookup yields CDR1 ENHRY and CDR2 SYGVKD. The CDR3 nucleotides read TGTGCCATCAGTGACACGACAGGGGTGAATGACTATGGCTACACCTTC. Protein: CAISDTTGVNDYGYTF.

V gene TRBV29-1 combines with J gene TRBJ1-4, with D hard to call. V lost 6 bases, J lost 3 bases, and 11 bases lay in between. CDR1 is SQVTM, CDR2 ANQGSEA, per germline. CDR3 length equals 13 residues. The CDR3, as DNA: TGCAGCGTAGGAGGGAGGGCTAATGAAAAACTGTTTTTT. Amino acids: CSVGGRANEKLFF.

The rearrangement uses TRBV4-2 and TRBJ2-3, with D perhaps TRBD2 (5 bases). Per germline, CDR1 LGHNA and CDR2 YNFKEQ. Deletions cut 4 bases from V and 1 base from J, with 21 bases between. This CDR3 has 18 residues. The CDR3 DNA is TGTGCCAGCAGCCGGGGAGAGGGTCGGCTGCAGGGCACAGATACGCAGTATTTT. Translated: CASSRGEGRLQGTDTQYF.

This chain links TRBV30 with TRBJ2-5; D is uncertain. V lost 3 bases to trimming and J lost 4 bases, with 9 bases between them. The germline V gene has CDR1 GTSNPN and CDR2 SVGIG (reference sequence). CDR3 length equals 12 residues. CDR3 region: CAWSAISETQYF. In nucleotides, the CDR3 is TGTGCCTGGAGCGCTATATCAGAGACCCAGTACTTC.

The J gene is TRBJ1-5, the V gene TRBV9, with D possibly matching TRBD1 (6 bases). The germline V gene encodes CDR1 SGDLS and CDR2 YYNGEE. There are 15 residues in the CDR3. The ends were cut back, 4 bases at V and 0 bases at J, with 11 bases in the middle. This CDR3 is CASSPQGFSNQPQHF. In DNA form, the CDR3 reads TGTGCCAGCAGCCCCCAGGGGTTTAGCAATCAGCCCCAGCATTTT.

V is TRBV18 and J is TRBJ2-5, with TRBD1 matching 9 bases. Germline V gene data show CDR1 as KGHSH and CDR2 as LQKENI. The CDR3 spans 13 residues. V lost 4 bases and J lost 5; bases outside the gene matches: 2. The CDR3 is CASSRDRAETQYF. In DNA form, the CDR3 reads TGTGCCAGCTCACGGGACAGGGCGGAGACCCAGTACTTC.

This clone showed up just once. V is TRBV5-4 and J is TRBJ1-2; D remains ambiguous. V lost 1 base and J 4 bases, leaving 11 bases between the germline ends. CDR3 size: 14 residues. Germline assignment: CDR1 SGHNT and CDR2 YYREEE (reference sequence). This CDR3 reads CASSLPGVGYGYTF. DNA for the CDR3: TGTGCCAGCAGCTTGCCCGGGGTCGGCTATGGCTACACCTTC.

The chain is built from TRBV2 and TRBJ1-3, with a possible D match to TRBD1 (6 bases). Trimming stripped 2 bases from V and 2 bases from J, with 10 bases between. Germline V gene lookup returns CDR1 SNHLY and CDR2 FYNNEI. This CDR3 region has 15 residues. CDR3 loop: CASSESRTAGNTIYF. In DNA form, the CDR3 reads TGTGCCAGCAGTGAAAGCAGGACAGCTGGAAACACCATATATTTT.

The chain couples TRBV2 to TRBJ1-1; no clear D. Germline CDR1 is SNHLY and CDR2 is FYNNEI. The CDR3 runs 14 residues. Trimming cost V 7 bases and J 0 bases, with 12 bases left between them. CDR3 nucleotides: TGTGCCAGCAATGTAGGAGTGATGAACACTGAAGCTTTCTTT. It is translated as CASNVGVMNTEAFF.

The V gene is TRBV9, the J gene TRBJ2-7; 9 bases line up with TRBD2. Trimming took 5 bases from V and 0 from J; bases not matched to a gene: 6. This CDR3 comprises 15 residues. The V gene's germline CDR1 is SGDLS and CDR2 YYNGEE. The CDR3 nucleotides read TGTGCCAGCAGTCGAGCGGGAGGACTCTCCTACGAGCAGTACTTC. Translating it yields CASSRAGGLSYEQYF.

This sequence joins TRBV5-4 and TRBJ2-1; 9 bases are shared with TRBD2. V shed 4 bases and J 9 bases; nucleotides not matched to a gene: 14. The CDR3 consists of 16 residues. In germline, CDR1 is SGHNT, CDR2 YYREEE (reference sequence). The CDR3 region has the DNA TGTGCCAGCAGCCCCACGGCTAGCGGGGTCTCGAGTGAGCAGTTCTTC. Its protein is CASSPTASGVSSEQFF. The full variable domain, completed using reference TRBV5-4 and TRBJ2-1, is ETGVTQSPTHLIKTRGQQVTLRCSSQSGHNTVSWYQQALGQGPQFIFQYYREEENGRGNFPPRFSGLQFPNYSSELNVNALELDDSALYLCASSPTASGVSSEQFFGPGTRLTVL.

The rearrangement uses TRBV2 and TRBJ2-6, with 7 positions matching TRBD1. CDR1 is SNHLY and CDR2 is FYNNEI in the germline V gene. The J segment lost 0 bases and the V segment lost 6 bases, leaving 2 bases of the junction unmatched. CDR3 length equals 15 residues. This chain's CDR3 is CASRGQLSGANVLTF. The CDR3 region has the DNA TGTGCCAGCAGGGGACAGCTCTCTGGGGCCAACGTCCTGACTTTC.

A few counts support this clone. This chain connects TRBV6-5 to TRBJ1-1; 11 bases align to TRBD1. This CDR3 region has 15 residues. CDR1 is MNHEY and CDR2 is SVGAGI in the germline V gene. V trimming: 1 base; J trimming: 4 bases; junction bases outside the gene matches: 2. The chain's CDR3 is CASSYYGTGGTEAFF. The CDR3 nucleotides read TGTGCCAGCAGTTACTATGGGACAGGGGGCACTGAAGCTTTCTTT.